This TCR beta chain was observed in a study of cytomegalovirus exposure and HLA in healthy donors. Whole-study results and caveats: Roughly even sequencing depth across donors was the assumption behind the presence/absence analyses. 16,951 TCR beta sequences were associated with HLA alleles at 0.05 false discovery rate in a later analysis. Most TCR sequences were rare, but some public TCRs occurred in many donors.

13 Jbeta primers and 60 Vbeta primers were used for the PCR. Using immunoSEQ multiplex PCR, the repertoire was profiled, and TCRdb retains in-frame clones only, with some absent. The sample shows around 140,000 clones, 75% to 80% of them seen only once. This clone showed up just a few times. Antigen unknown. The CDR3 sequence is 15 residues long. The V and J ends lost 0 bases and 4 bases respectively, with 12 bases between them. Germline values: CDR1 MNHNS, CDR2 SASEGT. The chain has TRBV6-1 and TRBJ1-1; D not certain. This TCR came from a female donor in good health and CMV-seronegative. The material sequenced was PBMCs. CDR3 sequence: CASSEAAEGGTEAFF. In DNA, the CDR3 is TGTGCCAGCAGTGAAGCCGCAGAGGGAGGCACTGAAGCTTTCTTT.